Listed here are 14 T cell receptor beta chains from one sample, sequenced in a study of shared clonotypes between healthy human individuals. Data came from immunoSEQ multiplex PCR; TCRdb stores just in-frame clones and leaves some out. This sample has 2 million to 3 million clones, with over 85% found just once. The sequenced sample consisted of naive CD4+ T cells from PBMCs. Stated subset: CD45RA+ positively selected. These receptors were taken from a man aged 18 to 30 in good health. Some clones in this sample may be carry-over from other donors' samples.

The V gene is TRBV7-3, the J gene TRBJ2-3, with D uncertain. Per germline, CDR1 SGHTA and CDR2 FQGTGA. This CDR3 has 12 amino acids. V gave up 8 bases and J gave up 6 bases, with 12 bases separating them. In DNA, the CDR3 is TGTGCCAGCGCCTCAAATTCTGATACGCAGTATTTT. Its translation is CASASNSDTQYF.

The chain employs TRBV9 and TRBJ1-3; 8 nucleotides match TRBD1. The CDR3 spans 16 residues. V lost 0 bases, J lost 4 bases, and 6 bases stayed unmatched. Germline CDR1 reads SGDLS; CDR2 reads YYNGEE. In DNA, the CDR3 is TGTGCCAGCAGCGTAGCCCAGGGGGCGCAGGGAAACACCATATATTTT. Translated, it gives CASSVAQGAQGNTIYF.

V gene TRBV6-5 combines with J gene TRBJ2-7, with 9 bases identical to TRBD1. The CDR3 loop spans 15 amino acids. From germline, CDR1 is MNHEY and CDR2 SVGAGI. V lost 6 bases, J lost 1 base, and 7 bases stayed unmatched. DNA for the CDR3: TGTGCCAGCAGGGGGGACAGGGTGACATCCTACGAGCAGTACTTC. This encodes CASRGDRVTSYEQYF.

The chain employs TRBV6-1 and TRBJ2-3, with D possibly being TRBD2 (6 bases). Trimming cost V 6 bases and J 0 bases, with 16 bases left between them. CDR1 is MNHNS and CDR2 is SASEGT in the germline V gene. CDR3 size: 16 residues. Here the CDR3 DNA reads TGTGCCAGCAGAGAACAGAGGGCGGGGAGCACAGATACGCAGTATTTT. It yields the protein CASREQRAGSTDTQYF.

The chain has TRBV5-1 and TRBJ1-1; 9 bases map to TRBD1. In germline, CDR1 is SGHRS, CDR2 YFSETQ. The CDR3 has 16 amino acids. The J segment lost 5 bases and the V segment lost 1 base, leaving 9 bases of the junction unmatched. The CDR3: CASSLQGQGLGTEAFF. The CDR3 DNA sequence: TGCGCCAGCAGCTTGCAAGGACAGGGGCTTGGAACTGAAGCTTTCTTT.

This CDR3 is CASSLIVGLASEQYF. The CDR3 region has the DNA TGTGCCAGCAGCTTAATCGTTGGGTTAGCCTCCGAGCAGTACTTC. J is TRBJ2-7 and V is TRBV7-3; D gene unclear. The CDR3 loop spans 15 amino acids. Germline CDR1 is SGHTA and CDR2 is FQGTGA. The V end was cut by 1 base, the J end by 6 bases, with 16 bases between.

The chain joins TRBV27 to TRBJ2-7; 7 bases agree with TRBD2. Germline-derived CDR1 and CDR2 are MNHEY and SMNVEV (reference sequence). This CDR3 is built from 14 residues. V lost 5 bases to trimming and J lost 3 bases; unmatched junction nucleotides: 7. CDR3 region: CASSTRQRDYEQYF. The CDR3 DNA reads as TGTGCCAGCAGTACCAGACAGCGGGACTACGAGCAGTACTTC.

The V gene is TRBV10-3, the J gene TRBJ2-1; D not certain. Deletions cut 0 bases from V and 1 base from J, with 7 bases between. Germline-derived CDR1 and CDR2 are ENHRY and SYGVKD. This CDR3 spans 15 amino acids. This chain's CDR3 is CAISESLGSYNEQFF. CDR3 sequence (DNA): TGTGCCATCAGTGAGTCGTTGGGATCCTACAATGAGCAGTTCTTC.

This clone was counted only a few times. V usage is TRBV7-9 and J usage is TRBJ1-2; maybe TRBD1 (5 bases). The CDR3 extends over 12 amino acids. Germline V CDR1 and CDR2: SEHNR, FQNEAQ (reference sequence). Trimming took 5 bases from V and 6 from J, leaving 10 bases between them. The CDR3 DNA reads as TGTGCCAGCAGCGGACAAGTCGATGGCTACACCTTC. Its translation: CASSGQVDGYTF.

This clone was detected a few times. The chain carries TRBV15 and TRBJ1-2; D uncertain. The ends were cut back, 1 base at V and 0 bases at J, with 3 bases in the middle. In germline, CDR1 is LNHNV, CDR2 YYDKDF (reference sequence). This CDR3 has 13 residues. In nucleotides, the CDR3 is TGTGCCACCAGCAGAGGGGCTAACTATGGCTACACCTTC. It yields the protein CATSRGANYGYTF.

V usage is TRBV27 and J usage is TRBJ2-3; no definite D call. This CDR3 contains 14 residues. Germline CDR1 MNHEY, CDR2 SMNVEV (reference sequence). V lost 4 bases to trimming and J lost 0 bases, with 8 bases between them. CDR3 protein: CASSSELSTDTQYF. CDR3 nucleotide sequence: TGTGCCAGCAGTTCCGAACTTAGCACAGATACGCAGTATTTT.

V and J are TRBV6-1 and TRBJ1-2, with D possibly TRBD1 on 6 matching bases. The CDR3 spans 14 residues. The V end lost 10 bases, the J end lost 7 bases, and 22 bases lay between the germline ends. Per germline, CDR1 MNHNS and CDR2 SASEGT. The CDR3 is CAITRGGAFLGYTF. CDR3 bases: TGTGCCATCACCCGGGGGGGGGCGTTCCTTGGCTACACCTTC.

The gene calls are TRBV5-1 and TRBJ1-1; tentative D call: TRBD1 (6 bases). The V end was cut by 4 bases, the J end by 4 bases, with 11 bases between. Germline V gene lookup returns CDR1 SGHRS and CDR2 YFSETQ. The CDR3 consists of 13 residues. The CDR3 nucleotides are TGCGCCAGCAGCGGCCAGGGGACCACTGAAGCTTTCTTT. Encoded protein: CASSGQGTTEAFF.

In its sample, this clone was seen once. V usage is TRBV4-1 and J usage is TRBJ2-5, with 10 bases matching TRBD1. Unmatched junction bases numbered 6, after V lost 3 bases and J lost 5 bases. The CDR3 covers 15 residues. Germline V gene lookup returns CDR1 MGHRA and CDR2 YSYEKL. This CDR3 reads CASSHPGQGRETQYF. CDR3 sequence (DNA): TGCGCCAGCAGCCATCCGGGACAGGGGCGTGAGACCCAGTACTTC.